This T cell receptor (beta chain) appears in the sequencing data of a study of cytomegalovirus exposure and HLA in healthy donors. Generated by immunoSEQ multiplex PCR, the TCRdb table keeps only in-frame clones and is missing some. The repertoire holds 200,000 to 250,000 clones, with around four fifths as singletons. The CDR3 is 18 amino acids. CDR1 is LGHNA, CDR2 YSLEER, per germline. V lost 0 bases and J lost 7; bases outside the gene matches: 10. A word on this clone: Antigen specificity is unknown.

Study-level points and caveats: The majority of TCR sequences were rare, yet some public TCRs appeared in many donors. The authors confirmed in vitro that a few CMV-associated chains were specific for CMV antigens.

V is TRBV4-3 and J is TRBJ2-3; 13 bases map to TRBD2. The source of this sequence is a woman in her twenties or thirties in good health and CMV-seropositive. Sequenced material: PBMCs. The CDR3 region is CASSQEKGLAGPLNTQYF. The CDR3, as DNA: TGCGCCAGCAGCCAAGAAAAGGGACTAGCGGGACCCTTAAATACGCAGTATTTT.